Following are 21 T cell receptor beta chains from one sample sequenced in a study of blood T cell repertoires in COVID-19. The table came from immunoSEQ multiplex PCR; TCRdb's copy has only in-frame clones and leaves some out. The table records 350,000 or so clones, about 88% of them present only once. The sample consisted of PBMCs or T cells enriched from blood (not recorded which). These receptors all come from a woman aged 30 to 39 who had recovered from COVID-19.

The V gene is TRBV2, the J gene TRBJ1-4, with 7 nucleotides matching TRBD1. This CDR3 has 13 residues. J lost 3 bases, V lost 11 bases, and 6 bases had no gene match. Looked up from germline, CDR1 is SNHLY and CDR2 is FYNNEI. The CDR3 loop is CAGVQGPNEKLFF. Written as DNA, the CDR3 is TGTGCCGGAGTACAGGGGCCTAATGAAAAACTGTTTTTT.

This clone appeared a few times. The CDR3 is CASNPAGGDGYTF. The CDR3 bases are TGTGCCAGCAACCCTGCAGGGGGCGATGGCTACACCTTC. The J gene is TRBJ1-2, the V gene TRBV5-4; 8 bases are a match to TRBD1. Germline assignment: CDR1 SGHNT and CDR2 YYREEE (reference sequence). J gave up 6 bases and V 6 bases, and 7 bases lay outside the gene matches. The CDR3 length is 13 residues.

The chain combines TRBV21-1 with TRBJ1-1; TRBD1, the D gene given by the table, was not confirmed from the DNA. TRBV21-1 is listed as a pseudogene. The CDR3 is made up of 16 amino acids. As DNA, the CDR3 is TGTGCCAGCAGTCCCGGGACAGGGGACTTGAACACTGAAGCTTTCTTT. This gives the protein CASSPGTGDLNTEAFF.

V usage is TRBV27 and J usage is TRBJ1-2; TRBD1 matches at 12 bases. In germline, CDR1 is MNHEY, CDR2 SMNVEV (reference sequence). Germline trimming cut 3 bases from V and 3 bases from J; bases unmatched to any gene: 2. The CDR3 runs 15 residues. CDR3 bases: TGTGCCAGCAGTTTCGGGACAGGGGGCTACTATGGCTACACCTTC. Translating gives CASSFGTGGYYGYTF.

This chain links TRBV11-2 with TRBJ2-5; D unclear. The CDR3 totals 18 residues. The V gene's germline CDR1 is SGHAT and CDR2 FQNNGV. Trimming left V 0 bases short and J 6 bases short, with 23 bases between. CDR3 bases: TGTGCCAGCAGCTTAGAATCCCCCAGGCACCATACCAACCAGACCCAGTACTTC. Translated: CASSLESPRHHTNQTQYF.

For this clone: Distinct nucleotide sequences in the sample also encode this CDR3. V usage is TRBV6-5 and J usage is TRBJ2-7; 11 bases map to TRBD1. The junction had 1 base not matched to a gene; V was cut back by 5 bases and J by 1 base. The CDR3 has 14 amino acids. Germline V gene data show CDR1 as MNHEY and CDR2 as SVGAGI. In DNA, the CDR3 is TGTGCCAGCAGTCGGGACAGGGGGTCCTACGAGCAGTACTTC. It specifies CASSRDRGSYEQYF.

This rearrangement joins TRBV4-1 to TRBJ2-2, with a tentative D call TRBD2 (5 bases). The CDR3 contains 14 residues. V was pared by 1 base and J by 6 bases, with 9 bases between. In germline, CDR1 is MGHRA, CDR2 YSYEKL. CDR3 bases: TGCGCCAGCAGCCAAGCACTAGATGCCGGGGAGCTGTTTTTT. Translating gives CASSQALDAGELFF.

This chain joins TRBV19 and TRBJ2-7, with 12 positions matching TRBD2. This CDR3 is built from 17 residues. Germline V gene lookup returns CDR1 LNHDA and CDR2 SQIVND (reference sequence). Trimming removed 1 base from V and 5 bases from J; junction bases left unmatched: 9. Here the CDR3 DNA reads TGTGCCAGTAGTATAGTCGACACCGGACTAGCGGGGCACGAGCAGTACTTC. It codes for CASSIVDTGLAGHEQYF.

V is TRBV28 and J is TRBJ1-2; D uncertain. V lost 4 bases, J lost 5 bases, and 5 bases lay in between. Germline V lookup: CDR1 MDHEN, CDR2 SYDVKM. This CDR3 has 11 residues. CDR3 region: CASSSLYGYTF. The CDR3 region has the DNA TGTGCCAGCAGTTCCTTATATGGCTACACCTTC.

The chain employs TRBV24-1 and TRBJ2-7; D uncertain. Trimming left V 1 base short and J 2 bases short, with 11 bases between. Germline CDR1 reads KGHDR; CDR2 reads SFDVKD. The CDR3 is 15 residues long. The CDR3 protein is CATSDFVSATYEQYF. The DNA for the CDR3 is TGTGCCACCAGTGATTTTGTCAGCGCGACCTACGAGCAGTACTTC.

The chain employs TRBV6-1 and TRBJ2-5; TRBD2 might be the D (5 bases). Germline lookup yields CDR1 MNHNS and CDR2 SASEGT. The CDR3 runs to 16 residues. The ends were cut back, 0 bases at V and 4 bases at J, with 15 bases in the middle. Here the CDR3 DNA reads TGTGCCAGCAGTGAAGCGATCCATACCCGGGGAGAGACCCAGTACTTC. Encoded protein: CASSEAIHTRGETQYF.

This chain joins TRBV28 and TRBJ2-4; D gene unclear. The CDR3 is 13 residues long. V lost 8 bases and J 2 bases, leaving 10 bases between the germline ends. Looked up from germline, CDR1 is MDHEN and CDR2 is SYDVKM. The CDR3 reads CASEIATKNIQYF. The CDR3 nucleotides are TGTGCCAGCGAAATCGCGACCAAAAACATTCAGTACTTC.

The chain carries TRBV6-5 and TRBJ1-4, with D hard to call. From germline, CDR1 is MNHEY and CDR2 SVGAGI. This CDR3 is built from 13 residues. V gave up 6 bases and J gave up 7 bases, with 12 bases separating them. The CDR3 coding sequence is TGTGCCAGCAGGCAGCCACGGGGTGAAAAACTGTTTTTT. Protein sequence: CASRQPRGEKLFF.

The V and J genes are TRBV5-8 and TRBJ2-2, with a weak D call TRBD2 (7 bases). Germline V gene sequence: CDR1 SGHTS, CDR2 YDEGEE. This CDR3 has 16 residues. V was shortened by 6 bases and J by 3 bases, with 18 bases between the two germline ends. This chain's CDR3 is CASKPFSGGDTGELFF. CDR3 sequence (DNA): TGTGCCAGCAAACCCTTTTCGGGGGGCGACACCGGGGAGCTGTTTTTT.

The chain employs TRBV19 and TRBJ1-2; a possible D gene is TRBD1 (6 bases). The CDR3 has 13 amino acids. With 5 bases removed from V and 4 bases from J, the gap between germline ends came to 11 bases. Germline V gives CDR1 LNHDA, CDR2 SQIVND (reference sequence). The CDR3 spells CASSRTGSYGYTF. CDR3 nucleotide sequence: TGTGCCAGTAGTCGTACAGGGAGCTATGGCTACACCTTC.

V gene TRBV4-3 combines with J gene TRBJ2-3; 10 bases fit TRBD1. Unmatched junction bases numbered 4, after V lost 2 bases and J lost 2 bases. In germline, CDR1 is LGHNA, CDR2 YSLEER. This CDR3 is built from 16 residues. CDR3 nucleotide sequence: TGCGCCAGCAGCCAACGGGACAGGGGTCACACAGATACGCAGTATTTT. Translated: CASSQRDRGHTDTQYF.

This rearrangement joins TRBV27 to TRBJ2-3, with 9 bases that match TRBD2. The CDR3 is made up of 19 amino acids. Germline lookup yields CDR1 MNHEY and CDR2 SMNVEV (reference sequence). V lost 8 bases, J lost 3 bases, and 21 bases stayed unmatched. The CDR3 here is CASLSRESQRGVSTDTQYF. CDR3 bases: TGTGCCAGCTTGTCCCGAGAATCGCAGCGGGGGGTCTCGACAGATACGCAGTATTTT.

This rearrangement joins TRBV5-5 to TRBJ1-2, with 7 bases matching TRBD1. The CDR3 runs to 15 residues. The V gene's germline CDR1 is SGHKS and CDR2 YYEKEE (reference sequence). V dropped 0 bases and J dropped 4; count of bases not matched to a gene: 6. CDR3 protein: CASSLGQGSFYGYTF. The DNA of the CDR3 is TGTGCCAGCAGCTTGGGACAGGGATCGTTCTATGGCTACACCTTC.

This sequence joins TRBV3-1 (or the pseudogene TRBV3-2) and TRBJ2-1, with TRBD2 identical over 8 bases. J lost 8 bases, V lost 4 bases, and 10 bases had no gene match. Per germline, CDR1 LGHDT and CDR2 YNNKEL (reference sequence). CDR3 length: 15 amino acids. This chain's CDR3 is CASSPLRGGQDEQFF. CDR3 sequence (DNA): TGTGCCAGCAGCCCCCTTCGGGGGGGCCAGGATGAGCAGTTCTTC.

This chain joins TRBV11-2 and TRBJ2-7; D is ambiguous. Germline values: CDR1 SGHAT, CDR2 FQNNGV. The length of the CDR3 is 15 residues. Trimming left V 4 bases short and J 1 base short, with 14 bases between. The CDR3 sequence is CASSSAYRSSYEQYF. The CDR3 region has the DNA TGTGCCAGCAGCTCCGCGTATCGGTCGTCCTACGAGCAGTACTTC.

This chain links TRBV7-2 with TRBJ1-3; D gene uncertain. Trimming removed 4 bases at V and 0 bases at J, with 13 bases between. This CDR3 has 16 amino acids. Germline V lookup: CDR1 SGHTA, CDR2 FQGNSA. CDR3 in amino acids: CASSSRPGISGNTIYF. For the CDR3, the DNA is TGTGCCAGCAGCTCCCGCCCGGGTATCTCTGGAAACACCATATATTTT. The variable domain in full, with the rest retrieved from reference TRBV7-2 and TRBJ1-3, is GAGVSQSPSNKVTEKGKDVELRCDPISGHTALYWYRQSLGQGLEFLIYFQGNSAPDKSGLPSDRFSAERTGGSVSTLTIQRTQQEDSAVYLCASSSRPGISGNTIYFGEGSWLTVV.